This entry concerns a single T cell receptor (beta chain). Different DNA sequences within this sample yield the same CDR3. Sequencing was performed with immunoSEQ multiplex PCR; in TCRdb, only in-frame clones are kept and a portion is missing. There are 150,000 or so clones in the sample; 86% occur only once, and roughly 5% lies in the top ten. This record belongs to a study of T cell responses to AZD1222 COVID-19 vaccine. The germline CDR1 and CDR2 sequences are SQVTM and ANQGSEA. V shed 5 bases and J shed 3 bases, with 10 bases lying between them. The CDR3 spans 12 residues. The clonotype comes from an adult in good health. V gene TRBV29-1 combines with J gene TRBJ1-2, with a possible D match to TRBD1 (5 bases). The source was peripheral blood, collected on day 0 of MenACWY control vaccination. In DNA, the CDR3 is TGCAGCGTTCGGCAGGGAGACTATGGCTACACCTTC. Protein sequence: CSVRQGDYGYTF. Supplemented by reference TRBV29-1 and TRBJ1-2, the full variable domain reads SAVISQKPSRDICQRGTSLTIQCQVDSQVTMMFWYRQQPGQSLTLIATANQGSEATYESGFVIDKFPISRPNLTFSTLTVSNMSPEDSSIYLCSVRQGDYGYTFGSGTRLTVV.